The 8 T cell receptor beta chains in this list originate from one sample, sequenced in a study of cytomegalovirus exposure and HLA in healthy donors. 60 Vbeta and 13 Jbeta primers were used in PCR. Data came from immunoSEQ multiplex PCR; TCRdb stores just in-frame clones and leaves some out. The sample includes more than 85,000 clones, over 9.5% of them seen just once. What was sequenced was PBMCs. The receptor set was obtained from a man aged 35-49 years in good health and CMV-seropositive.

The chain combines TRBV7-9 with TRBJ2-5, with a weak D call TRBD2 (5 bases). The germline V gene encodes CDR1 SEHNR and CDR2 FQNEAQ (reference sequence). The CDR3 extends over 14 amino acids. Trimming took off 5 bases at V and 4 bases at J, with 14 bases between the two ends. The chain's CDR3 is CASSAGLGSETQYF. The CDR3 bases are TGTGCCAGCAGCGCGGGCCTGGGGTCAGAGACCCAGTACTTC.

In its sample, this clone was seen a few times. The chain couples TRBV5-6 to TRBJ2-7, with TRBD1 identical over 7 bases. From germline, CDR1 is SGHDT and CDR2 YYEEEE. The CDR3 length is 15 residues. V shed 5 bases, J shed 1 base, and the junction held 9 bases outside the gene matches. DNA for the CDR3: TGTGCCAGCAGTTTTCCGGGACAGCCTTCCTACGAGCAGTACTTC. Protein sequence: CASSFPGQPSYEQYF.

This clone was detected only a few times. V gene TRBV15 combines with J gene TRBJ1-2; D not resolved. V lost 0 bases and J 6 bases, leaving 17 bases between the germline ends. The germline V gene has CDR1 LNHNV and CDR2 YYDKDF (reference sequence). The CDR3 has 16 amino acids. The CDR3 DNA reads TGTGCCACCAGCAGAGATCTTTGGGAGTCCAAACATGGCTACACCTTC. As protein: CATSRDLWESKHGYTF.

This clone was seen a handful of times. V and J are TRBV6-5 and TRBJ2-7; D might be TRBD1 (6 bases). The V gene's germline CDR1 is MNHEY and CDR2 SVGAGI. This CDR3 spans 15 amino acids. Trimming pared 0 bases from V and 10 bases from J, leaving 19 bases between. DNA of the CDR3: TGTGCCAGCAGTTACTCGGCCTCGACAGGTTCGTACCAGTACTTC. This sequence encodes CASSYSASTGSYQYF.

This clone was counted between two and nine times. The CDR3 DNA is TGTGCCAGCAGTGACCGACAGGGGGGAGACACTGAAGCTTTCTTT. Encoded protein: CASSDRQGGDTEAFF. The J gene is TRBJ1-1, the V gene TRBV6-1; 9 bases match TRBD1. The CDR3 contains 15 residues. Germline V gives CDR1 MNHNS, CDR2 SASEGT. V was clipped by 3 bases and J by 3 bases; unmatched bases: 5.

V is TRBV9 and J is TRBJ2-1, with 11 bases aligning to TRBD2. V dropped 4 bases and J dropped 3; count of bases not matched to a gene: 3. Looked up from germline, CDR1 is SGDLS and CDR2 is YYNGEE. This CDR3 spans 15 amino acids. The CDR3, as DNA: TGTGCCAGCAGCCCGGGACTAGCGGTCTACAATGAGCAGTTCTTC. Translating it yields CASSPGLAVYNEQFF.

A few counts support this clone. The CDR3 DNA is TGTGCCAGCAGTTTGTTAGGACTAGCGGGAGGTCGGTTCTTC. Its protein is CASSLLGLAGGRFF. This chain uses TRBV28 with TRBJ2-1, with 14 bases matching TRBD2. CDR3 length: 14 amino acids. Trimming removed 3 bases from V and 15 bases from J; junction bases left unmatched: 7. Germline CDR1 is MDHEN and CDR2 is SYDVKM. The complete variable domain, with remaining parts taken from reference TRBV28 and TRBJ2-1, reads DVKVTQSSRYLVKRTGEKVFLECVQDMDHENMFWYRQDPGLGLRLIYFSYDVKMKEKGDIPEGYSVSREKKERFSLILESASTNQTSMYLCASSLLGLAGGRFFGPGTRLTVL.

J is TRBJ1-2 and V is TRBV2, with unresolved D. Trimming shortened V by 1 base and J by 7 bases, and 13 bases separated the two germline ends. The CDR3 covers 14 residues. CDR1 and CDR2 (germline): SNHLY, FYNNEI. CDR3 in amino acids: CASSEVVSALGYTF. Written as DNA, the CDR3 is TGTGCCAGCAGTGAAGTGGTCAGTGCCCTTGGCTACACCTTC.